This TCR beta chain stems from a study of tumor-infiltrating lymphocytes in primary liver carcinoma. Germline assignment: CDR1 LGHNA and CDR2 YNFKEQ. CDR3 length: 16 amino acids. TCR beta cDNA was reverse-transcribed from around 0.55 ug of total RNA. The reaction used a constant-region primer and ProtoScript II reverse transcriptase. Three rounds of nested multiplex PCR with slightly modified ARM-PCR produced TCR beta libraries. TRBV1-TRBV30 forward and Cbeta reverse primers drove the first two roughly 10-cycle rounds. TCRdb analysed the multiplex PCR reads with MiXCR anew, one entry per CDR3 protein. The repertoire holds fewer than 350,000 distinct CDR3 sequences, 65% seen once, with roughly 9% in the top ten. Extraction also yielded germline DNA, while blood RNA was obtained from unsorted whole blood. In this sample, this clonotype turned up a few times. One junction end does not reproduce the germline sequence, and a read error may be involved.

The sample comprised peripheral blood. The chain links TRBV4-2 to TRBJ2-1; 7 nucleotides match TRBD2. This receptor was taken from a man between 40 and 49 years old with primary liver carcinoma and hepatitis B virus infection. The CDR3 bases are TGTGCCAGCAACCAAGATATGGCGGGAGTGGGAAATGAGCAGTTCTTC. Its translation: CASNQDMAGVGNEQFF.